The rows below give T cell receptor beta chains drawn from one sample of a study of blood T cell repertoires in COVID-19. Here immunoSEQ multiplex PCR was the method, and the copy in TCRdb shows in-frame clones only, minus some. Counted here are around 160,000 clones, over 80% occurring once; the ten biggest clones make up 3%. The sample was peripheral blood. The source of these receptors is a woman aged 40 to 55 with active or convalescent COVID-19. Both conserved end residues are part of each CDR3. The order of the fields is J gene, clone size, D gene, V gene, CDR3 protein, CDR3 DNA. The D gene is left open where the match is weak. Clone size is given for some rows only: seen once, a few or many times, or a class if the clone is expanded.

J gene: TRBJ2-3; clone size: NA; D gene: NA; V gene: TRBV5-1; CDR3 protein: CASSLQASTQYF; CDR3 DNA: TGCGCCAGCAGCTTGCAGGCAAGTACGCAGTATTTT
J gene: TRBJ1-6; clone size: NA; D gene: TRBD1; V gene: TRBV5-5; CDR3 protein: CASSYRDRGFYSPLHF; CDR3 DNA: TGTGCCAGCAGTTACCGGGACAGGGGCTTTTATTCACCCCTCCACTTT
J gene: TRBJ2-2; clone size: NA; D gene: NA; V gene: TRBV11-2; CDR3 protein: CASLAVRELFF; CDR3 DNA: TGTGCCAGCTTAGCTGTCCGGGAGCTGTTTTTT
J gene: TRBJ2-5; clone size: NA; D gene: TRBD1; V gene: TRBV19; CDR3 protein: CASGDRGLGKTQYF; CDR3 DNA: TGTGCCAGTGGGGACAGGGGTTTGGGAAAGACCCAGTACTTC
J gene: TRBJ1-1; clone size: NA; D gene: NA; V gene: TRBV7-2; CDR3 protein: CASSSLYVVQSHTEAFF; CDR3 DNA: TGTGCCAGCAGCTCACTCTATGTCGTACAGTCCCACACTGAAGCTTTCTTT
J gene: TRBJ2-1; clone size: once; D gene: NA; V gene: TRBV11-2; CDR3 protein: CASSLDVQGSFDNEQFF; CDR3 DNA: TGTGCCAGCAGCTTAGACGTACAGGGCAGTTTTGATAATGAGCAGTTCTTC
J gene: TRBJ1-2; clone size: NA; D gene: NA; V gene: TRBV27; CDR3 protein: CASSLSIGASNYGYTF; CDR3 DNA: TGTGCCAGCAGTTTATCGATAGGGGCCTCTAACTATGGCTACACCTTC
J gene: TRBJ2-7; clone size: few; D gene: TRBD1; V gene: TRBV28; CDR3 protein: CASTGSGTGYEQYF; CDR3 DNA: TGTGCCAGCACCGGTTCCGGGACAGGGTACGAGCAGTACTTC
J gene: TRBJ1-1; clone size: NA; D gene: TRBD1; V gene: TRBV7-8; CDR3 protein: CASSPWTGEGWAEAFF; CDR3 DNA: TGTGCCAGCAGCCCTTGGACAGGGGAAGGGTGGGCTGAAGCTTTCTTT
J gene: TRBJ1-3; clone size: NA; D gene: NA; V gene: TRBV2; CDR3 protein: CASTPGLSSGNTIYF; CDR3 DNA: TGTGCCAGCACCCCAGGTCTGAGCTCTGGAAACACCATATATTTT
J gene: TRBJ2-3; clone size: NA; D gene: NA; V gene: TRBV5-1; CDR3 protein: CASSSRSSADTQYF; CDR3 DNA: TGCGCCAGCAGCTCCCGATCTAGCGCAGATACGCAGTATTTT
J gene: TRBJ2-6; clone size: NA; D gene: TRBD1; V gene: TRBV11-2; CDR3 protein: CASSPGTASGANVLTF; CDR3 DNA: TGTGCCAGCAGCCCCGGGACAGCCTCTGGGGCCAACGTCCTGACTTTC
J gene: TRBJ2-7; clone size: NA; D gene: NA; V gene: TRBV6-5; CDR3 protein: CAIYSRGAGTNEQYF; CDR3 DNA: TGTGCCATCTATTCCCGGGGGGCAGGGACGAACGAGCAGTACTTC
J gene: TRBJ2-1; clone size: once; D gene: TRBD2; V gene: TRBV9; CDR3 protein: CASSVDTLAGGLNEQFF; CDR3 DNA: TGTGCCAGCAGCGTAGACACTCTAGCGGGGGGGCTTAATGAGCAGTTCTTC
J gene: TRBJ1-1; clone size: NA; D gene: NA; V gene: TRBV10-3; CDR3 protein: CAIRDGGEAFF; CDR3 DNA: TGTGCCATCAGGGACGGGGGTGAAGCTTTCTTT
J gene: TRBJ1-2; clone size: NA; D gene: NA; V gene: TRBV18; CDR3 protein: CASSPGPSDYGYTF; CDR3 DNA: TGTGCCAGCTCCCCCGGTCCGTCGGACTATGGCTACACCTTC